This T cell receptor (beta chain) was sequenced for a study of shared clonotypes between healthy human individuals (TCRdb year 2020). Context from the whole study: The cohort comprised two women and a few men aged 18 to 49 years. To increase sequencing depth and limit assay-specific biases, different laboratories used diverse techniques to prepare libraries and sequence TCR repertoires. To estimate repertoire size and how much clonotypes are shared between individuals, the study performed deep sequencing of blood TCR repertoires from roughly five healthy adults. Per donor, leukapheresis produced somewhere between about 0.9 and 9.5 billion PBMCs. For each donor, CD4 naive and CD4 memory were each run on three plates, CD8 naive on two plates, and CD8 memory on one plate.

From the germline V gene (reference sequence), CDR1 is GTSNPN and CDR2 is SVGIG. From cysteine to phenylalanine, the CDR3 is 11 amino acids long. Left in the record is the CDR3 DNA by itself, 33 bases read in frame from the first base. V was cut back by 1 base and J by 9 bases, leaving a gap of 7 bases between them. The donors were healthy, HIV-negative adults who had no recently reported acute infections or vaccinations. Every donor was a Caucasian adult living in Nashville, Tennessee, USA. Magnetic negative selection was used to enrich CD4+ T cells, after which naive cells were positively selected on CD45RA and the negative fraction became the memory subset. After blood collection by leukapheresis, PBMCs were isolated using Ficoll-Histopaque density gradient centrifugation and then cryopreserved in the vapor phase of liquid nitrogen. Purity and quantity of every magnetically sorted T cell population were checked by analytical flow cytometry. Each sorted fraction had its genomic DNA isolated and then quantified by UV absorbance on a Nanodrop 2000c.

Using the deep immunoSEQ assay, TCR CDR3 regions were amplified from genomic DNA by multiplex PCR. Genomic DNA extracted from each cell subset was distributed evenly over all wells of several immunoSEQ 96-well plates, and each plate served as one replicate. For sorted subsets, around 0.2 ug genomic DNA, equal to tens of thousands of T cell genomes, was loaded into each replicate PCR. Purified libraries were quantified with a Qubit 3.0 fluorometer, sized on a Bioanalyzer 2100, and re-quantified with the KAPA Library Quantification kit. Every immunoSEQ 96-well plate was sequenced on a dedicated single-read 150-cycle Illumina NextSeq 550 flow cell. The original methods were these. Because the immunoSEQ output included only junctional sequences and no quality scores, the filtering could not be the same as the filtering used for full-length reads. Sequences were annotated with PyIR, a Python wrapper for IgBLAST v1.9, and V/J genes and CDR3 were assigned using IMGT germline references. Reads were filtered out if the reads had weak V/J assignments (E-value above 1e-6), no CDR3, stop codons, out-of-frame junctions, or ambiguous translated residues. V3J clonotypes were defined by identical inferred V gene, J gene, and CDR3 amino acid sequence. The percentage overlap between two repertoires was calculated by dividing the number of shared unique clonotypes by the size of the smaller repertoire. Three approaches were used to assess repertoire richness: RTK rarefaction, the Chao1 estimator, and Recon v2.1 estimates of unobserved clonotypes. Generation probabilities for all TCRbeta clonotypes obtained by the gDNA method from a handful of donors were computed using OLGA. The table was pulled from immuneACCESS by TCRdb, which kept in-frame rearrangements only. Such tables lose some clones; where checked, under half of the loss comes from unresolved V genes, and the rest has no known cause. V and J calls plus clone size are reproduced from that table; the DNA served to infer D and trimming. The sample table contains over a million clones; only one count was recorded for about four fifths of them. The ten largest make up 0.4% to 0.55% of the sample.

In regard to this clone: Its antigen is not yet known. No much larger clonotype is one base removed from it; base qualities were not supplied.

What the research found in general, with its limitations: Sampling was restricted to blood, and TCR repertoires in tissue are likely to differ from TCR repertoires in blood. Because the study included only a small number of donors, the genetic and exposure-history diversity represented was limited. Clonotypes shared by all four sorted-subset donors showed higher generation probabilities than non-shared clonotypes. Across a few donors, around 5% of naive CD4, roughly 3.5% of naive CD8, about 2.3% of memory CD4, and 0.4% to 0.45% of memory CD8 clonotypes were shared. Based on pairwise subsampling, the degree of clonotype sharing among donors was expected to be affected by sequencing depth. Estimated clonotype richness was generally larger for naive than for memory subsets. Incomplete sequencing was indicated by rarefaction of sorted-subset datasets, despite the large sequencing depth.

The chain employs TRBV30 and TRBJ2-1; the D gene is possibly TRBD1 or TRBD2, with 5 bases matching each. This TCR was sampled from a man aged 18-30 years in good health. Some clones in this sample may be carry-over from other donors' samples. The sequencing sample was made of memory CD4+ T cells from PBMCs. Reading the label with the study, this specimen's cell subset or site is: CD45RA-negative fraction. The nucleotides are TGTGCCTGGAGTGACGGGACTGAGCAGTTCTTC. Its protein reads: CAWSDGTEQFF.